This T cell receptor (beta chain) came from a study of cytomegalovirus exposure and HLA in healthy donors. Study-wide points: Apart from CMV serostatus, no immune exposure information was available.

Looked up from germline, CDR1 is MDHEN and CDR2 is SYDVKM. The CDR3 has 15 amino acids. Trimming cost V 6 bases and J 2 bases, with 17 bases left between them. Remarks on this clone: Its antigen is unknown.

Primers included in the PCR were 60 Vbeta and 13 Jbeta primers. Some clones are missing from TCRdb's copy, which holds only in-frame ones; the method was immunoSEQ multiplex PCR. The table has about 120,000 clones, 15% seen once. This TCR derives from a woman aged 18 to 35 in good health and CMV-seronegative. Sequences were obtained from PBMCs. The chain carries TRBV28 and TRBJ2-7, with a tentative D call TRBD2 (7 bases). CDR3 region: CASSPIRGAAYEQYF. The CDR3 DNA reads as TGTGCCAGCAGCCCGATCCGGGGGGCCGCCTACGAGCAGTACTTC.